These 2 T cell receptor beta chains were sequenced from one sample in a study of blood T cells in healthy people across ages. Sample-barcoded 5' priming and a J-beta primer mix drove a second PCR of roughly 7 to 11 cycles. TCRdb analysed the 5' RACE reads with MiXCR anew, one entry per CDR3 protein. The profile shows some 1 million distinct CDR3 sequences, under 45% of them singletons. Specimen: blood. The source of these receptors is a woman aged 60-75 years in good health.

The chain employs TRBV20-1 and TRBJ2-3; D may correspond to TRBD1 or TRBD2 (5 bases each). The CDR3 totals 14 residues. The V gene lost 5 bases and the J gene lost 1 base, with 13 bases spanning the gap. The germline gives CDR1 DFQATT, CDR2 SNEGSKA (reference sequence). The DNA for the CDR3 is TGCAGTGCTGCCGGGACCTACGGCACAGATACGCAGTATTTT. Its protein is CSAAGTYGTDTQYF.

V gene TRBV5-1 combines with J gene TRBJ2-2, with D possibly called TRBD1 or TRBD2 (5 bases each). Looked up from germline, CDR1 is SGHRS and CDR2 is YFSETQ. V shed 8 bases and J shed 1 base, with 12 bases lying between them. The length of the CDR3 is 14 residues. The CDR3 bases are TGCGCCAGTAGAGGGGCCGGGAACACCGGGGAGCTGTTTTTT. It specifies CASRGAGNTGELFF. The whole variable domain, filled in from reference TRBV5-1 and TRBJ2-2, reads KAGVTQTPRYLIKTRGQQVTLSCSPISGHRSVSWYQQTPGQGLQFLFEYFSETQRNKGNFPGRFSGRQFSNSRSEMNVSTLELGDSALYLCASRGAGNTGELFFGEGSRLTVL.